This T cell receptor beta chain was recovered during a study of blood T cells in healthy people across ages. Germline V gene lookup returns CDR1 MNHEY and CDR2 SVGEGT. The CDR3 has 17 amino acids. Turning to this clonotype: A junction end diverges from the germline sequence, so it may reflect a read error.

Using a J-beta primer mix together with a sample-barcoded 5' primer, a second PCR was run for roughly 7 to 12 cycles. TCRdb reprocessed the 5' RACE reads via MiXCR and lists one record per CDR3 protein. This table has under 700,000 distinct CDR3 sequences, around 24% appearing once. These data were also reused for a study on T cells of mothers and their children. This second study notes: Thymic selection molds TCR recombination products alike in related and unrelated pairs.

The chain is built from TRBV6-2 or TRBV6-3 and TRBJ1-5; the D is unclear. Material: blood. This receptor was identified in a boy under 18 in good health. The CDR3 DNA is TGTGCCGGCAGTTACGAGGTACGCGGCAGGAACAATCAGCCCCAGCATTTT. Its protein is CAGSYEVRGRNNQPQHF.